This TCR beta chain was captured in a study of cytomegalovirus exposure and HLA in healthy donors (dated by TCRdb to about 2017). Notes on the research overall: An earlier analysis of roughly 610 of the donors reported about 280 Gb of sequence data and 95 million to 140 million unique TCR beta sequences obtained from around 170 million T cells. An early release that covered 500 to 800 HLA-typed donors contained around 300 gigabases of sequencing data and around 85 million unique TCR sequences. The genetic ancestry cluster associated with self-reported Caucasian donors included 81% of the roughly 400 genotyped donors. The aim of the study was to test whether cataloging public T cell receptors could identify signatures of past pathogen exposure. Using immunosequencing, the study profiled T cell repertoires from fewer than 850 subjects and related those repertoires to cytomegalovirus serostatus. Along with the approximately 700-subject first cohort, a separate validation cohort of over a hundred different subjects was used. To predict cytomegalovirus infection status, the study brought together high-throughput TCR immunosequencing, statistical association of individual TCRs with disease status, and machine learning. In a later analysis, previously published TCR beta repertoires from 666 donors were re-analyzed and high-resolution HLA genotyping was added so that TCR occurrence patterns could be studied. In the later analysis, no new phenotypic data were used to find candidate immune exposures; instead, reliance was placed on TCR beta sequences and their occurrence across donors. In an earlier analysis of 550 to 700 of the donors, high-throughput TCR beta sequencing was used to judge whether each TCR beta V gene segment behaved as functional or pseudogenic. Donor age, sex, ethnicity and CMV serostatus were compiled together with the repertoire data. Genome-wide SNP genotypes for about 65% of the 666 donors were used in a later genetic analysis, which treated that subset as a discovery cohort. Every discovery cohort repertoire had been produced on one sequencing platform. Class I and class II HLA loci were covered by the typing at four-digit resolution. The number of typed donors differed by locus: about 620-640 for A, B, C, DRB1 and DQB1; 522 for DQA1; over 600 for DPA1; and 400 to 480 for DPB1. Because of strong linkage in the cohort, roughly five DR-DQ haplotypes were treated as single units for association and clustering. On average, over 200,000 unique TCR beta nucleotide sequences were sequenced per donor among 300 to 500 genotyped donors of the cohort, with around 19% of those sequences being non-productive.

The cohort comprised around 690 healthy bone marrow donors. Cohort members were all nominally healthy when sampled, although unrecorded immune exposures were likely present. The donor was CMV seronegative and was included in the group of 352 seronegative cohort members. A peripheral blood sample was provided by each donor, and peripheral blood mononuclear cells were used for TCR beta sequencing. The Qiagen DNeasy Blood Extraction Kit was used to extract genomic DNA from the blood cell samples. Broader findings and caveats from the paper: The presence/absence analyses assumed that sequencing depth was roughly uniform across donors, and that assumption may not be true. Across donors, most TCR sequences were observed very rarely, whereas some public TCRs were present in many individuals. Cytomegalovirus status was reported to be diagnosed by the classifier with high specificity and sensitivity in both the original and validation cohorts. Compared with equally common non-associated chains, HLA-associated TCR beta chains in a later analysis were more clonally expanded and had lower generation probabilities. Some 16 rarely observed V segments, including chromosome 9 orphons, were excluded from the earlier analysis of a few hundred of the donors because counts were too low. Assigning TCR associations to individual alleles was difficult when HLA alleles, especially DR and DQ, strongly co-occurred. The study listed 164 TCR beta chains as associated with cytomegalovirus. According to a later analysis, parvovirus B19, influenza, CMV and Epstein-Barr virus appeared linked to several top co-occurrence clusters. The authors suggested that the approach could potentially be generalized to other disease states and immunological phenotypes. In a later genetic analysis, fewer N-insertions in productive TCRs were reported among donors in an Asian-associated ancestry cluster than the roughly 700-donor mean. A further reported finding was that TCR beta sequences accurately predicted the HLA-A and HLA-B alleles for most subjects in the first cohort. In an earlier analysis of around 500 of the donors, most TCR beta V segments appeared in productive rearrangements about 87% or about 30% of the time, broadly matching IMGT annotations. A later analysis found that most CMV-associated TCR beta chains appeared HLA-restricted, with HLA associations seemingly driven largely by CMV exposure. In a later analysis, around 17,000 TCR beta sequences were associated with specific HLA alleles at a false discovery rate of 0.05. Only TCR beta chains were sequenced in this cohort, and the absence of alpha or paired-chain data limited detectable features. Because HLA typing was missing for some donors at each locus, association tests included only the typed subset. CMV serostatus was the only immune exposure information available for the cohort. V-gene and J-gene trimming of TCR beta chains was associated with a missense DCLRE1C variant in a later genetic analysis, and the association was replicated in an independent cohort. Correlated functional status among segregating V segments might reflect linkage disequilibrium, but an unknown experimental factor could not be ruled out. Three of the identified cytomegalovirus-associated TCR beta chains were confirmed in vitro to be specific for cytomegalovirus antigens. The sequencing pipeline was judged likely to have produced a cluster of highly shared sequence variants as a technical artifact. Some IMGT-functional V segments, including TRBV6-2 and TRBV6-3, could not be distinguished by the 87-base-pair reads and were therefore excluded. According to a later analysis, TCR association rates differed among HLA loci, with DRB1 alleles showing the most associated TCRs and HLA-C alleles showing the fewest.

Library preparation employed the immunoSEQ multiplex PCR assay. For the multiplex PCR, a mixture combining 60 forward primers for TCR Vbeta segments and 13 reverse primers for TCR Jbeta segments was used. The CDR3 region of rearranged TCR beta genes was amplified from genomic DNA with a multiplex PCR assay. The amplified TCR beta libraries were sequenced on the Illumina HiSeq System as 87-base-pair reads. On the study's bioinformatics: A later analysis counted approximately 74 million unique TCR beta chains across the 666 repertoires, and some 11 million of these chains were shared by at least two donors. To remove PCR and sequencing errors, raw reads were error-corrected and collapsed into unique sequences using a nearest-neighbor algorithm that merged closely related sequences. CDR3 sequences were aligned to IMGT reference sequences to assign V, D and J gene segments. For a sequence to be retained, a match of at least six nucleotides was required to both a V gene segment and a J gene segment. Rearrangements were classified as productive when the CDR3 lacked stop codons and remained in frame with V and J, and all other rearrangements were classified as non-productive. Following IMGT convention, CDR3 was defined as the stretch from the second conserved V-encoded cysteine to the conserved J-encoded phenylalanine. The earlier analysis of 450 to 750 of the donors excluded any sequence lacking an unambiguous match to a single V gene segment. In an earlier analysis of a few hundred of the donors, V segments were called functional above 56.7% productive rearrangements and were called segregating when the between-donor standard deviation exceeded 5%. To diagnose cytomegalovirus status from the catalog of TCR beta chain sequences, a statistical classification framework was built. In a later analysis, V and J genes were assigned by comparing TCR nucleotide sequences against IMGT/GENE-DB human TR gene sequences. In a later analysis, CDR3 sequences and most-parsimonious VDJ recombination scenarios were assigned using the TCRdist pipeline. A later analysis defined each TCR beta chain by its CDR3 amino acid sequence plus V-gene family, and excluded reads lacking a unique V-gene family. In a later analysis, nearly 600 highly shared, low-generation-probability nucleotide sequences were removed to address suspected cross-contamination and a sequencing artifact. In a later analysis, a clonal expansion index was calculated for each public chain from normalized within-repertoire ranks of inferred template counts. Generation probabilities in a later analysis came from a VDJ recombination model fitted to out-of-frame rearrangements, and those results were checked against IGoR. Hypergeometric tests were used in a later analysis to score TCR-TCR, TCR-HLA and TCR-CMV co-occurrence, with a repertoire-size bias correction applied to the TCR pairs. To estimate false discovery rates, a later analysis permuted the HLA or CMV assignments 20 times. In a later analysis, co-occurring TCRs were grouped using DBSCAN, and TCRdist sequence similarity was added for clustering within HLA-allele-positive subsets. Co-occurrence clustering excluded repertoires with fewer than 30,000 or more than 120,000 public chains, plus five with anomalous nucleotide sharing. In its TCRdb copy, this immuneACCESS table keeps in-frame sequences only and misses some clones. Where compared with another copy, unresolved V genes explain less than half of these, and the others have no known cause. The V and J calls and clone size are taken from that table; D and trimming were inferred from the DNA. The sample table shows 120,000 to 150,000 clones, and around three fifths are seen once. Around 2% of the sample is taken by the ten largest.

Comment on this clone: Its antigen is still unknown. Per-base qualities were not stored, and no clone one base away is much larger.

The germline V gene (reference sequence) provides CDR1 LNHDA and CDR2 SQIVND. The CDR3 goes from the cysteine to the phenylalanine over 13 residues. Only the CDR3 region is kept as DNA, spanning 39 bases read in frame from base 1. Trimming takes 9 bases off V and 5 bases off J; junction bases not matched to a gene: 9. Sequencing was performed on PBMCs. The sequence was collected from a male donor in good health and CMV-seronegative. The V and J segments used are TRBV19 and TRBJ2-5, with 7 bases matching TRBD2. This receptor carries the CDR3 CARERGGWETQYF. The sequenced DNA: TGTGCCAGGGAGCGGGGTGGATGGGAGACCCAGTACTTC.